The clone carrying this T cell receptor (beta chain) has at least ten counts. This sample was taken from a study of T cells in Graves' hyperthyroidism and ophthalmopathy. In the study overall: Peripheral blood was obtained at initial diagnosis, preceding any treatment.

TCR beta CDR3 regions were amplified from RNA. The study used the HTBI primer set for a first-round RT-PCR of the TCR CDR3. TCRdb itself ran the multiplex PCR reads through MiXCR, one entry per CDR3 protein. The sample holds around 400,000 distinct CDR3 sequences, nearly 15% seen once. This CDR3 region has 14 residues. The ends were cut back, 3 bases at V and 5 bases at J, with 14 bases in the middle. V usage is TRBV12-3 or TRBV12-4 and J usage is TRBJ2-7, with a tentative D call TRBD2 (7 bases). This TCR came from a woman aged 60-75 years with Graves' ophthalmopathy. The sample was blood. CDR3 DNA: TGTGCCAGCAGTTTGGGGGGCGGGAGAAACGAGCAGTACTTC. Translation gives CASSLGGGRNEQYF.